This T cell receptor (beta chain) was sequenced in a study of T cells in Graves' hyperthyroidism and ophthalmopathy. Blood was drawn at first hyperthyroidism diagnosis, before any ophthalmopathy symptoms. Findings of the study overall: Most thyroid clonotypes with frequency above 0.001 were detected in blood.

The V and J ends lost 8 bases and 5 bases, in that order; junction bases with no gene match: 13. This CDR3 spans 16 amino acids. Per the germline V gene, CDR1 is MNHEY and CDR2 is SMNVEV (reference sequence). This clonotype was counted at least ten times. Its target is unknown. What was amplified from RNA transcripts were TCR beta CDR3 regions. A first-round RT-PCR of the TCR CDR3 used the HTBI primer set. A single record per CDR3 protein comes from TCRdb applying MiXCR to the multiplex PCR reads. The repertoire includes hundreds of thousands of distinct CDR3 sequences, about 25% of them detected once, and about a quarter sits in the top ten.

The source material was blood. The sequence derives from a man aged 35-49 years with Graves' hyperthyroidism that later progressed to Graves' ophthalmopathy. The chain links TRBV27 to TRBJ2-5, with 11 bases identical to TRBD2. The CDR3 sequence is CASGKTRLAGMETQYF. CDR3 bases: TGTGCCAGCGGGAAAACTAGACTAGCGGGAATGGAGACCCAGTACTTC.